This is a list of T cell receptor beta chains from one sample in a study of cytomegalovirus exposure and HLA in healthy donors. The protocol was immunoSEQ multiplex PCR, while the TCRdb copy is restricted to in-frame clones and leaves out a portion. The sample consists of about 150,000 clones, roughly 84% of them appearing once. The source material was PBMCs. Every receptor here comes from a woman aged 18-29 years in good health and CMV-seronegative. CDR3s include the opening cysteine and the closing phenylalanine or tryptophan. The order of the fields is D gene, V gene, J gene, clone size, CDR3 protein, CDR3 DNA. A D gene is named only where the DNA matches it firmly. Expanded clones get a size class; other rows say once, few or many, or leave the size out.

D: TRBD1; V: TRBV28; J: TRBJ1-5; size: .; CDR3: CASRHNRGRGSNQPQHF; DNA: TGTGCCAGCAGACATAACAGGGGGCGCGGGAGCAATCAGCCCCAGCATTTT
D: .; V: TRBV5-1; J: TRBJ1-2; size: .; CDR3: CASSLGRNYGYTF; DNA: TGCGCCAGCAGCTTGGGGCGGAACTATGGCTACACCTTC
D: TRBD2; V: TRBV7-8; J: TRBJ2-2; size: .; CDR3: CASSPPRKAGVTGELFF; DNA: TGTGCCAGCAGTCCACCGAGGAAGGCGGGAGTTACCGGGGAGCTGTTTTTT
D: .; V: TRBV27; J: TRBJ2-1; size: .; CDR3: CASRGFGDSPDNEQFF; DNA: TGTGCCAGTCGAGGGTTCGGCGACTCCCCCGACAATGAGCAGTTCTTC
D: TRBD1; V: TRBV5-4; J: TRBJ2-5; size: .; CDR3: CASSLKGAETQYF; DNA: TGTGCCAGCAGCTTGAAGGGGGCCGAGACCCAGTACTTC
D: .; V: TRBV18; J: TRBJ1-5; size: .; CDR3: CASSPPGGSNQPQHF; DNA: TGTGCCAGCTCACCACCGGGGGGTAGCAATCAGCCCCAGCATTTT
D: .; V: TRBV11-2; J: TRBJ1-3; size: .; CDR3: CASSLTGSSGNTIYF; DNA: TGTGCCAGCAGCTTAACAGGGTCCTCTGGAAACACCATATATTTT
D: .; V: TRBV27; J: TRBJ1-1; size: .; CDR3: CASSTSRGLGAFF; DNA: TGTGCCAGCAGTACGAGCAGGGGTCTGGGAGCTTTCTTT
D: .; V: TRBV18; J: TRBJ1-5; size: .; CDR3: CASSAGLSNQPQHF; DNA: TGTGCCAGCTCGGCGGGGCTTAGCAATCAGCCCCAGCATTTT
D: TRBD1; V: TRBV28; J: TRBJ2-7; size: .; CDR3: CASSNRQGELYEQYF; DNA: TGTGCCAGCAGTAACCGACAGGGGGAACTCTACGAGCAGTACTTC
D: .; V: TRBV9; J: TRBJ2-2; size: .; CDR3: CASSGEGGPMNTGELFF; DNA: TGTGCCAGCAGCGGAGAGGGTGGGCCGATGAACACCGGGGAGCTGTTTTTT
D: .; V: TRBV7-2; J: TRBJ1-6; size: .; CDR3: CASSPAVPPLHF; DNA: TGTGCCAGCAGCCCAGCGGTCCCACCCCTCCACTTT
D: .; V: TRBV28; J: TRBJ1-2; size: .; CDR3: CASRRTGGRGYTF; DNA: TGTGCCAGCAGGCGCACGGGGGGTCGGGGCTACACCTTC
D: .; V: TRBV5-1; J: TRBJ2-1; size: .; CDR3: CASSIWTDYNEQFF; DNA: TGCGCCAGCAGCATATGGACAGACTACAATGAGCAGTTCTTC
D: .; V: TRBV5-1; J: TRBJ1-6; size: .; CDR3: CASSLGRSPAANSPLHF; DNA: TGCGCCAGCAGCTTGGGACGGAGCCCCGCCGCCAATTCACCCCTCCACTTT
D: TRBD1; V: TRBV5-4; J: TRBJ2-5; size: .; CDR3: CASSYEPGGTQYF; DNA: TGTGCCAGCAGCTATGAACCAGGGGGGACCCAGTACTTC
D: .; V: TRBV5-4; J: TRBJ1-2; size: once; CDR3: CASSWAQGSLGYTF; DNA: TGTGCCAGCAGCTGGGCGCAGGGAAGCCTTGGCTACACCTTC
D: .; V: TRBV7-2; J: TRBJ2-6; size: .; CDR3: CALGDRVGRTGGANVLTF; DNA: TGTGCGCTGGGCGACCGCGTCGGTCGTACTGGGGGGGCCAACGTCCTGACTTTC
D: TRBD1; V: TRBV28; J: TRBJ2-2; size: .; CDR3: CASSTKDRGRGGELFF; DNA: TGTGCCAGCAGTACAAAGGACAGGGGGCGCGGCGGGGAGCTGTTTTTT
D: .; V: TRBV30; J: TRBJ1-3; size: .; CDR3: CAWSTGQGNTIYF; DNA: TGTGCCTGGAGTACCGGACAGGGAAACACCATATATTTT
D: TRBD2; V: TRBV7-2; J: TRBJ2-3; size: once; CDR3: CASSLTSGTDTQYF; DNA: TGTGCCAGCAGCCTGACTAGCGGCACAGATACGCAGTATTTT
D: TRBD1; V: TRBV7-2; J: TRBJ1-5; size: once; CDR3: CASSSTGLSNQPQHF; DNA: TGTGCCAGCAGCTCGACAGGGCTAAGCAATCAGCCCCAGCATTTT
D: TRBD2; V: TRBV5-4; J: TRBJ2-7; size: .; CDR3: CASSLAPSGFPYEQYF; DNA: TGTGCCAGCAGCTTGGCTCCTAGCGGGTTCCCCTACGAGCAGTACTTC
D: .; V: TRBV18; J: TRBJ1-3; size: .; CDR3: CASSPPLGGPGNTIYF; DNA: TGTGCCAGCTCACCACCCCTCGGGGGGCCAGGAAACACCATATATTTT
D: .; V: TRBV4-1; J: TRBJ2-5; size: .; CDR3: CASSQTGRRRTQYF; DNA: TGCGCCAGCAGCCAAACAGGGAGACGGAGAACCCAGTACTTC
D: TRBD2; V: TRBV10-3; J: TRBJ2-1; size: few; CDR3: CAISRTSGRGNEQFF; DNA: TGTGCCATCAGTCGCACTAGCGGGAGGGGCAATGAGCAGTTCTTC
D: .; V: TRBV7-9; J: TRBJ1-2; size: .; CDR3: CSSSLRTGGRGYGYTF; DNA: TGTTCCAGCAGCTTACGAACGGGGGGAAGGGGCTATGGCTACACCTTC
D: TRBD1; V: TRBV7-6; J: TRBJ1-3; size: .; CDR3: CASSLATITGAAGNTIYF; DNA: TGTGCCAGCAGCTTAGCGACGATAACAGGGGCGGCTGGAAACACCATATATTTT
D: .; V: TRBV9; J: TRBJ2-7; size: .; CDR3: CASSAETSSHEQYF; DNA: TGTGCCAGCAGCGCAGAGACTAGTTCCCACGAGCAGTACTTC
D: .; V: TRBV10-3; J: TRBJ2-3; size: .; CDR3: CAIRGASTDTQYF; DNA: TGTGCCATCAGAGGGGCTAGCACAGATACGCAGTATTTT
D: TRBD2; V: TRBV11-2; J: TRBJ2-3; size: .; CDR3: CASSLVRLAAVTDTQYF; DNA: TGTGCCAGCAGCTTAGTGAGGCTAGCGGCCGTCACAGATACGCAGTATTTT
D: .; V: TRBV7-2; J: TRBJ1-2; size: .; CDR3: CASTPRTGTPSYGYTF; DNA: TGTGCCAGCACCCCCAGAACCGGGACACCAAGCTATGGCTACACCTTC
D: .; V: TRBV4-1; J: TRBJ1-1; size: few; CDR3: CASSQEWGVGTEAFF; DNA: TGCGCCAGCAGCCAAGAATGGGGAGTAGGGACTGAAGCTTTCTTT
D: TRBD1; V: TRBV2; J: TRBJ1-3; size: few; CDR3: CASSVRGTGISGNTIYF; DNA: TGTGCCAGCAGTGTACGGGGGACAGGGATCTCTGGAAACACCATATATTTT
D: .; V: TRBV5-6; J: TRBJ1-2; size: .; CDR3: CASSSDFNYGYTF; DNA: TGTGCCAGCAGCTCCGACTTTAATTATGGCTACACCTTC
D: TRBD1; V: TRBV19; J: TRBJ1-2; size: .; CDR3: CASTPTGTNYGYTF; DNA: TGTGCCAGTACCCCGACAGGGACTAACTATGGCTACACCTTC
D: .; V: TRBV4-3; J: TRBJ2-1; size: few; CDR3: CASSQQNDGGNEQFF; DNA: TGCGCCAGCAGCCAACAGAACGACGGAGGGAATGAGCAGTTCTTC
D: .; V: TRBV18; J: TRBJ1-5; size: few; CDR3: CASSRGGEYNQPQHF; DNA: TGTGCCAGCTCACGAGGGGGGGAGTACAATCAGCCCCAGCATTTT
D: TRBD1; V: TRBV5-1; J: TRBJ2-5; size: once; CDR3: CASSLDDRGETQYF; DNA: TGCGCCAGCAGCTTAGACGACAGGGGGGAGACCCAGTACTTC
D: .; V: TRBV29-1; J: TRBJ2-1; size: .; CDR3: CSVGGSTSYNEQFF; DNA: TGCAGCGTTGGAGGCAGCACCTCCTACAATGAGCAGTTCTTC
D: TRBD1; V: TRBV19; J: TRBJ1-2; size: .; CDR3: CASSPPGQGAIYGYTF; DNA: TGTGCCAGTAGTCCTCCGGGACAGGGGGCAATCTATGGCTACACCTTC
D: .; V: TRBV7-2; J: TRBJ2-4; size: .; CDR3: CASQPTKAKNIQYF; DNA: TGTGCCAGCCAGCCGACTAAAGCCAAAAACATTCAGTACTTC
D: TRBD1; V: TRBV28; J: TRBJ2-7; size: .; CDR3: CASMTGLGEQYF; DNA: TGTGCCAGCATGACAGGGCTGGGGGAGCAGTACTTC
D: .; V: TRBV30; J: TRBJ2-7; size: .; CDR3: CASRGDKDYEQYF; DNA: TGTGCCTCGAGGGGGGACAAGGACTACGAGCAGTACTTC
D: .; V: TRBV28; J: TRBJ2-3; size: .; CDR3: CASSLARRRGADTQYF; DNA: TGTGCCAGCAGCCTCGCTCGAAGGCGGGGTGCAGATACGCAGTATTTT
D: .; V: TRBV6-6; J: TRBJ1-4; size: .; CDR3: CASSAGATNEKLFF; DNA: TGTGCCAGCAGCGCCGGTGCAACTAATGAAAAACTGTTTTTT
D: TRBD1; V: TRBV4-1; J: TRBJ2-7; size: .; CDR3: CASSLVPGQGHEQYF; DNA: TGCGCCAGCAGCCTAGTTCCGGGACAGGGCCACGAGCAGTACTTC
D: TRBD2; V: TRBV19; J: TRBJ2-3; size: .; CDR3: CARGLADGTDTQYF; DNA: TGTGCCAGAGGACTAGCGGACGGCACAGATACGCAGTATTTT
D: .; V: TRBV27; J: TRBJ2-3; size: once; CDR3: CASCRRVTDTQYF; DNA: TGTGCCAGCTGCCGCCGGGTCACAGATACGCAGTATTTT
D: TRBD1; V: TRBV28; J: TRBJ2-7; size: .; CDR3: CASMDRGSSYEQYF; DNA: TGTGCCAGCATGGACAGGGGGAGTTCCTACGAGCAGTACTTC
D: .; V: TRBV2; J: TRBJ1-4; size: .; CDR3: CASSYTGEKLFF; DNA: TGTGCCAGCAGTTATACAGGTGAAAAACTGTTTTTT
D: TRBD1; V: TRBV9; J: TRBJ1-1; size: few; CDR3: CASSTRGTENTEAFF; DNA: TGTGCCAGCAGCACCCGCGGGACAGAGAACACTGAAGCTTTCTTT
D: TRBD2; V: TRBV18; J: TRBJ2-3; size: .; CDR3: CASSPILAGSSGDTQYF; DNA: TGTGCCAGCTCACCAATTCTAGCGGGGAGCAGTGGGGATACGCAGTATTTT
D: .; V: TRBV10-3; J: TRBJ2-7; size: .; CDR3: CAISEGGTGSSYEQYF; DNA: TGTGCCATCAGTGAGGGGGGGACCGGTAGCTCCTACGAGCAGTACTTC
D: TRBD1; V: TRBV28; J: TRBJ1-4; size: .; CDR3: CASTTIRTGDNEKLFF; DNA: TGTGCCAGCACTACCATCAGGACAGGTGATAATGAAAAACTGTTTTTT
D: .; V: TRBV11-3; J: TRBJ2-7; size: .; CDR3: CASSLVLGREQYF; DNA: TGTGCCAGCAGCTTAGTTCTGGGGCGGGAGCAGTACTTC
D: .; V: TRBV15; J: TRBJ1-1; size: .; CDR3: CATSRVGPSEAFF; DNA: TGTGCCACCAGCAGAGTTGGCCCTTCTGAAGCTTTCTTT
D: .; V: TRBV19; J: TRBJ1-3; size: .; CDR3: CASSITLGQGHGNTIYF; DNA: TGTGCCAGTAGTATAACCCTCGGGCAGGGGCACGGAAACACCATATATTTT